Listed below are T cell receptor beta chains from one sample, sequenced in a study of T cells after yellow fever vaccination. MiXCR was run by TCRdb on the 5' RACE reads, yielding one entry per CDR3 protein. Among 620,000 or so distinct CDR3 sequences listed, about a sixth were seen once. Sequencing was performed on PBMCs, taken less than 6 days after the first yellow fever vaccination. The receptors shown here come from a man aged 18 to 30 who received the YFV17D yellow fever vaccine. CDR3s include the opening cysteine and the closing phenylalanine or tryptophan. The D gene is left open where the match is weak. Clone size is not always given. Where it is, it says once, few, many or a class for expanded clones.

v_gene: TRBV13; d_gene: -; abundance: -; j_gene: TRBJ2-3; CDR3nt: TGTGCCAGCAGCTTAGTTAATGGTGCGGGATCTAGCACAGATACGCAGTATTTT; CDR3aa: CASSLVNGAGSSTDTQYF
v_gene: TRBV5-1; d_gene: -; abundance: few; j_gene: TRBJ2-2; CDR3nt: TGCGCCAGCAGCTTGGCCCAAGGGGTATACACCGGGGAGCTGTTTTTT; CDR3aa: CASSLAQGVYTGELFF
v_gene: TRBV6-4; d_gene: -; abundance: -; j_gene: TRBJ2-1; CDR3nt: TGTGCCAGCAACACACAGGGAGAAAGGAATGAGCAGTTCTTC; CDR3aa: CASNTQGERNEQFF
v_gene: TRBV20-1; d_gene: TRBD2; abundance: -; j_gene: TRBJ2-1; CDR3nt: TGCAGTGCGAACCCTATTGAGCGGGGGGGTAACAATGAGCAGTTCTTC; CDR3aa: CSANPIERGGNNEQFF
v_gene: TRBV3-1; d_gene: TRBD2; abundance: few; j_gene: TRBJ2-1; CDR3nt: TGTGCCAGCAGACTAGCGAACAATGAGCAGTTCTTC; CDR3aa: CASRLANNEQFF
v_gene: TRBV5-6; d_gene: -; abundance: -; j_gene: TRBJ1-2; CDR3nt: TGTGCCAGCAGCATATCGGGCCGTGGGGCTGACTATGGCTACACCTTC; CDR3aa: CASSISGRGADYGYTF
v_gene: TRBV4-1; d_gene: TRBD1; abundance: -; j_gene: TRBJ2-3; CDR3nt: TGCGCCAGCAGCCAAGGTCAGGGGGCTTATACGCAGTATTTT; CDR3aa: CASSQGQGAYTQYF
v_gene: TRBV20-1; d_gene: -; abundance: few; j_gene: TRBJ2-5; CDR3nt: TGCAGTGCTAGAGATCGTCGGGGGATCCAAGAGACCCAGTACTTC; CDR3aa: CSARDRRGIQETQYF
v_gene: TRBV24-1; d_gene: -; abundance: -; j_gene: TRBJ2-3; CDR3nt: TGTGCCACCAGTGCTACCCCGGCAGGAAAATCAGATACGCAGTATTTT; CDR3aa: CATSATPAGKSDTQYF
v_gene: TRBV11-1; d_gene: TRBD2; abundance: -; j_gene: TRBJ2-1; CDR3nt: TGTGCCAGCAGCCCAACCCCCGGGACTAGCGGGGGGAAAACCTACAATGAGCAGTTCTTC; CDR3aa: CASSPTPGTSGGKTYNEQFF
v_gene: TRBV7-7; d_gene: TRBD2; abundance: few; j_gene: TRBJ2-1; CDR3nt: TGTGCCAGCAGCTTAGGCCCGGGACTAGCGGGGGGAGGTGAGCAGTTCTTC; CDR3aa: CASSLGPGLAGGGEQFF
v_gene: TRBV7-9; d_gene: TRBD1; abundance: few; j_gene: TRBJ2-2; CDR3nt: TGTGCCAGCAGCTTATATGGGACAGGGCTTGGCGGGGAGCTGTTTTTT; CDR3aa: CASSLYGTGLGGELFF
v_gene: TRBV5-4; d_gene: -; abundance: few; j_gene: TRBJ1-1; CDR3nt: TGTGCCAGCAGCTTGGATCGTCCCACTGAAGCTTTCTTT; CDR3aa: CASSLDRPTEAFF
v_gene: TRBV7-2; d_gene: -; abundance: -; j_gene: TRBJ2-2; CDR3nt: TGTGCCAGCAGCCCTCCTCGGGTGAACACCGGGGAGCTGTTTTTT; CDR3aa: CASSPPRVNTGELFF
v_gene: TRBV4-1; d_gene: -; abundance: -; j_gene: TRBJ1-2; CDR3nt: TGCGCCAGCAGCCAAAATCCAGCTAGTGGCTACACCTTC; CDR3aa: CASSQNPASGYTF
v_gene: TRBV2; d_gene: -; abundance: few; j_gene: TRBJ1-4; CDR3nt: TGTGCCAGCAGACCCCCCGAAGCTGAAAAACTGTTTTTT; CDR3aa: CASRPPEAEKLFF
v_gene: TRBV5-5; d_gene: TRBD1; abundance: -; j_gene: TRBJ1-4; CDR3nt: TGTGCCAGCAGCGCCAGGGACAGGGAGGCGGAAAAACTGTTTTTT; CDR3aa: CASSARDREAEKLFF
v_gene: TRBV5-1; d_gene: TRBD1; abundance: -; j_gene: TRBJ1-1; CDR3nt: TGCGCCAGCAGCTGGACAACGACAGGGTTGGGTGAAGCTTTCTTT; CDR3aa: CASSWTTTGLGEAFF
v_gene: TRBV7-9; d_gene: -; abundance: -; j_gene: TRBJ2-5; CDR3nt: TGTGCCAGCAGCTTACCCGAGACCCAGTACTTC; CDR3aa: CASSLPETQYF
v_gene: TRBV7-9; d_gene: -; abundance: few; j_gene: TRBJ1-2; CDR3nt: TGTGCCAGCCTTCCCCTCGGGACCAACTATGGCTACACCTTC; CDR3aa: CASLPLGTNYGYTF
v_gene: TRBV6-5; d_gene: -; abundance: once; j_gene: TRBJ2-6; CDR3nt: TGTGCCAGCAGTTACGGGGGCGCGTCTGGGGCCAACGTCCTGACTTTC; CDR3aa: CASSYGGASGANVLTF
v_gene: TRBV12-3/TRBV12-4; d_gene: -; abundance: few; j_gene: TRBJ1-6; CDR3nt: TGTGCCAGCAGTTTAGCGCGGGCGTCAGATTCACCCCTCCACTTT; CDR3aa: CASSLARASDSPLHF
v_gene: TRBV20-1; d_gene: -; abundance: -; j_gene: TRBJ2-3; CDR3nt: TGCAGTGCTAGAGATCTAGGCACAGATACGCAGTATTTT; CDR3aa: CSARDLGTDTQYF
v_gene: TRBV5-1; d_gene: TRBD1; abundance: few; j_gene: TRBJ1-1; CDR3nt: TGCGCCAGCAGCCCGGGACAGGGCGTTGCCAATGAAGCTTTCTTT; CDR3aa: CASSPGQGVANEAFF
v_gene: TRBV4-1; d_gene: TRBD1; abundance: -; j_gene: TRBJ1-2; CDR3nt: TGCGCCAGCAGCCAAGATACAGGGGGATCCCCCTTTGATGGCTACACCTTC; CDR3aa: CASSQDTGGSPFDGYTF
v_gene: TRBV5-4; d_gene: -; abundance: -; j_gene: TRBJ2-3; CDR3nt: TGTGCCAGCAGCTCGCAGGGGTGGTCCGGCACAGATACGCAGTATTTT; CDR3aa: CASSSQGWSGTDTQYF
v_gene: TRBV29-1; d_gene: -; abundance: -; j_gene: TRBJ2-5; CDR3nt: TGCAGCGTTGATAGGGACGGTGACGGGGAAGAGACCCAGTACTTC; CDR3aa: CSVDRDGDGEETQYF
v_gene: TRBV5-1; d_gene: TRBD1; abundance: few; j_gene: TRBJ2-7; CDR3nt: TGCGCCAGCAGCTTTGGGGGCACAGGGGGAGGCGAGCAGTACTTC; CDR3aa: CASSFGGTGGGEQYF
v_gene: TRBV11-2; d_gene: -; abundance: few; j_gene: TRBJ1-1; CDR3nt: TGTGCCAGCAGCTCCCAGAGGGACACTGAAGCTTTCTTT; CDR3aa: CASSSQRDTEAFF
v_gene: TRBV5-1; d_gene: -; abundance: few; j_gene: TRBJ2-1; CDR3nt: TGCGCCAGCAGCTTGGGGGCGGGGGCCAATGAGCAGTTCTTC; CDR3aa: CASSLGAGANEQFF
v_gene: TRBV19; d_gene: -; abundance: few; j_gene: TRBJ1-1; CDR3nt: TGTGCCAGTACCGATGACGGCACTGAAGCTTTCTTT; CDR3aa: CASTDDGTEAFF
v_gene: TRBV9; d_gene: -; abundance: -; j_gene: TRBJ2-3; CDR3nt: TGTGCCAGCAGCGTAGAACTAGTGACAGATACGCAGTATTTT; CDR3aa: CASSVELVTDTQYF
v_gene: TRBV20-1; d_gene: TRBD1; abundance: -; j_gene: TRBJ1-5; CDR3nt: TGCAGTGCTAGAGAAGGAAGCCTGACAGGGGGCAGCCAGCCCCAGCATTTT; CDR3aa: CSAREGSLTGGSQPQHF
v_gene: TRBV11-2; d_gene: -; abundance: -; j_gene: TRBJ2-3; CDR3nt: TGTGCCAGCAGCTTAGATCGCGAGAATACGCAGTATTTT; CDR3aa: CASSLDRENTQYF
v_gene: TRBV9; d_gene: -; abundance: few; j_gene: TRBJ1-5; CDR3nt: TGTGCCAGCAGCGCGAGCGGCAGCGGAAATCAGCCCCAGCATTTT; CDR3aa: CASSASGSGNQPQHF
v_gene: TRBV7-9; d_gene: TRBD2; abundance: few; j_gene: TRBJ2-3; CDR3nt: TGTGCCAGCAGCCCCCGGAGTAGCGGGAACACAGATACGCAGTATTTT; CDR3aa: CASSPRSSGNTDTQYF
v_gene: TRBV11-2; d_gene: TRBD2; abundance: few; j_gene: TRBJ2-1; CDR3nt: TGTGCCAGCAGCAATAGCGGGGGGGCCTTTCAGTTCTTC; CDR3aa: CASSNSGGAFQFF
v_gene: TRBV7-9; d_gene: -; abundance: -; j_gene: TRBJ1-1; CDR3nt: TGTGCCAGCAGCTTAAACTTCCGCGAAGCTTTCTTT; CDR3aa: CASSLNFREAFF
v_gene: TRBV4-1; d_gene: -; abundance: -; j_gene: TRBJ1-1; CDR3nt: TGCGCCAGCAGCCATGAACCGGCACAGGGTAGGACTGAAGCTTTCTTT; CDR3aa: CASSHEPAQGRTEAFF
v_gene: TRBV20-1; d_gene: -; abundance: -; j_gene: TRBJ2-3; CDR3nt: TGCAGTGCTAGAGATCGAGCCCGGGGCGCCTCGCAGTATTTT; CDR3aa: CSARDRARGASQYF
v_gene: TRBV9; d_gene: -; abundance: -; j_gene: TRBJ2-1; CDR3nt: TGTGCCAGCAGCGTAGAGGGTGGGAGTGAGCAGTTCTTC; CDR3aa: CASSVEGGSEQFF
v_gene: TRBV6-1; d_gene: -; abundance: -; j_gene: TRBJ1-2; CDR3nt: TGTGCCAGCAGTGAAGCTGTCGGGCCAAACTATGGCTACACCTTC; CDR3aa: CASSEAVGPNYGYTF
v_gene: TRBV6-5; d_gene: -; abundance: many; j_gene: TRBJ1-2; CDR3nt: TGTGCCAGCAGTTACCAACAGGGATACTATGGCTACACCTTC; CDR3aa: CASSYQQGYYGYTF
v_gene: TRBV4-2; d_gene: -; abundance: few; j_gene: TRBJ2-7; CDR3nt: TGTGCCAGCAGCCAAGGGGTTAGTTGGGCTGACAGCTCCTACGAGCAGTACTTC; CDR3aa: CASSQGVSWADSSYEQYF
v_gene: TRBV20-1; d_gene: -; abundance: -; j_gene: TRBJ1-2; CDR3nt: TGCAGTGCTAGAGAGGAGGGTAACTATGGCTACACCTTC; CDR3aa: CSAREEGNYGYTF
v_gene: TRBV7-2; d_gene: -; abundance: many; j_gene: TRBJ2-3; CDR3nt: TGTGCCAGCAGCTCCTCAGTTAGGGCAGATACGCAGTATTTT; CDR3aa: CASSSSVRADTQYF
v_gene: TRBV27; d_gene: -; abundance: -; j_gene: TRBJ1-5; CDR3nt: TGTGCCAGCAGTTTATCTGGTGGGAATAGCAATCAGCCCCAGCATTTT; CDR3aa: CASSLSGGNSNQPQHF
v_gene: TRBV11-2; d_gene: TRBD1; abundance: -; j_gene: TRBJ2-7; CDR3nt: TGTGCCAGCAGCATACAGGGGTTCGAGCAGTACTTC; CDR3aa: CASSIQGFEQYF
v_gene: TRBV5-1; d_gene: -; abundance: -; j_gene: TRBJ2-1; CDR3nt: TGCGCCAGCAGCTTGGAGGGAGTGGGGTACAATGAGCAGTTCTTC; CDR3aa: CASSLEGVGYNEQFF
v_gene: TRBV10-1; d_gene: -; abundance: few; j_gene: TRBJ2-7; CDR3nt: TGCGCCAGCAGTGAGGCTGGACACAAAAGCTCCTACGAGCAGTACTTC; CDR3aa: CASSEAGHKSSYEQYF
v_gene: TRBV9; d_gene: -; abundance: many; j_gene: TRBJ2-5; CDR3nt: TGTGCCAGCAGCGTACAGGACTCCGGGGGAGAGACCCAGTACTTC; CDR3aa: CASSVQDSGGETQYF